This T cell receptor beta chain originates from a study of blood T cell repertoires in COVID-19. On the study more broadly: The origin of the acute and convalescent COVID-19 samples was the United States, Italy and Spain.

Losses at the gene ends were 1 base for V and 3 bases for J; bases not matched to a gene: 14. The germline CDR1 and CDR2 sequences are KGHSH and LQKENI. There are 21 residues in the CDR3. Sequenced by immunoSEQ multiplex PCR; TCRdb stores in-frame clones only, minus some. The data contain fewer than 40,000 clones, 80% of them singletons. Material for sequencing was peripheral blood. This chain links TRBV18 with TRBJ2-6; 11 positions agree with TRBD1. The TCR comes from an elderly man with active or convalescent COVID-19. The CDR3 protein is CASSPLNPWDRGAYGANVLTF. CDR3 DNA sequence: TGTGCCAGCTCACCACTTAACCCCTGGGACAGGGGGGCGTATGGGGCCAACGTCCTGACTTTC. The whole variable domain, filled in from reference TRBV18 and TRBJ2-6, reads NAGVMQNPRHLVRRRGQEARLRCSPMKGHSHVYWYRQLPEEGLKFMVYLQKENIIDESGMPKERFSAEFPKEGPSILRIQQVVRGDSAAYFCASSPLNPWDRGAYGANVLTFGAGSRLTVL.